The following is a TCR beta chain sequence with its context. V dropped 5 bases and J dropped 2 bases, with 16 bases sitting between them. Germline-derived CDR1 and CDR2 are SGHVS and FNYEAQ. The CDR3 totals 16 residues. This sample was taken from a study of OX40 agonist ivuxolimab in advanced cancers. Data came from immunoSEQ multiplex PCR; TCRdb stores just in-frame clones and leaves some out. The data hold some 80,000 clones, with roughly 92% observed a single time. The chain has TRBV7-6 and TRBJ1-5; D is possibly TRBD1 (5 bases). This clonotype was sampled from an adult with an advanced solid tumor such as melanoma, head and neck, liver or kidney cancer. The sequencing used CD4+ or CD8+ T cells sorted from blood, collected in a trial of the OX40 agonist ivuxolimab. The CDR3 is CASSLRSREGNQPQHF. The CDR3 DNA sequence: TGTGCCAGCAGCCTAAGATCCAGGGAGGGCAATCAGCCCCAGCATTTT.